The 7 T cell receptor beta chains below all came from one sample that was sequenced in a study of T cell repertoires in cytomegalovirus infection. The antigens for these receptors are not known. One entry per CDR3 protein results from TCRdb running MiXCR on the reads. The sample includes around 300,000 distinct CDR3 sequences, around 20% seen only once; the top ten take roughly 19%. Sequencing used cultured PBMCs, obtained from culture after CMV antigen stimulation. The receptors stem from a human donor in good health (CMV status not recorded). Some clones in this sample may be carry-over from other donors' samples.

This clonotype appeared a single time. The CDR3 sequence is CASSPTTGLLGGYTF. The DNA for the CDR3 is TGCGCCAGCAGCCCTACCACGGGACTCCTGGGAGGCTACACCTTC. The V and J genes are TRBV5-1 and TRBJ1-2; tentatively, D is TRBD1 (5 bases). Germline CDR1 and CDR2: SGHRS and YFSETQ. The V gene lost 4 bases and the J gene lost 8 bases, with 21 bases spanning the gap. There are 15 residues in the CDR3.

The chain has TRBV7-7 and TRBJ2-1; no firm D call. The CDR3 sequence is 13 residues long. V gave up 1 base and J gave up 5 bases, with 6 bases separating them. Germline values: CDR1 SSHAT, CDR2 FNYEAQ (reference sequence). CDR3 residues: CASSLDLHNEQFF. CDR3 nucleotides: TGTGCCAGCAGCTTAGACCTACACAATGAGCAGTTCTTC.

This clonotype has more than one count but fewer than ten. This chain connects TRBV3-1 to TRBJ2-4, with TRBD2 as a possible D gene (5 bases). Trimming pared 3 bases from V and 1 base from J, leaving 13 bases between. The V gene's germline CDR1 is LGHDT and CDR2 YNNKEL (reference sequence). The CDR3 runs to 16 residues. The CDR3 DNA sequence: TGTGCCAGCAGCCAGCGGGTACTCGGGGCCAAAAACATTCAGTACTTC. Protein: CASSQRVLGAKNIQYF.

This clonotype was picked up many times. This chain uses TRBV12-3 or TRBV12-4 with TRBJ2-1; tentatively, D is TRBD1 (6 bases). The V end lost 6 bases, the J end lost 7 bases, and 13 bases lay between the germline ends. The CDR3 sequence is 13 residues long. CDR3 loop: CASRLTGRNEQFF. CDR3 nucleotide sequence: TGTGCCAGCAGGCTTACAGGGCGTAATGAGCAGTTCTTC.

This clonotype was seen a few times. CDR3 DNA: TGCGCCAGCAGCCGAGTTCCCGGACAGATTCACACTGAAGCTTTCTTT. Its translation is CASSRVPGQIHTEAFF. The gene calls are TRBV4-1 and TRBJ1-1; tentative D call: TRBD1 (6 bases). Germline V CDR1 and CDR2: MGHRA, YSYEKL. Trimming left V 4 bases short and J 3 bases short, with 18 bases between. CDR3 length: 16 residues.

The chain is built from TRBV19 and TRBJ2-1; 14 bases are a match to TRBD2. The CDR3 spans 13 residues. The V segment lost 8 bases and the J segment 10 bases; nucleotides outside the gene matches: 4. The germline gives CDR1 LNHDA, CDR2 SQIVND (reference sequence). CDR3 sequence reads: CASGLAGGLEQFF. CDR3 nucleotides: TGTGCCAGTGGACTAGCGGGAGGTTTAGAGCAGTTCTTC.

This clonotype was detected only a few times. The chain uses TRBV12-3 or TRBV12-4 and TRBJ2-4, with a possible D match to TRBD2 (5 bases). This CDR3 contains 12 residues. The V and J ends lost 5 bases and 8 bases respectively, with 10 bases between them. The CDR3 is CASSATRYIQYF. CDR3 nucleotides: TGTGCCAGCAGTGCCACTAGATACATTCAGTACTTC.